The source of this T cell receptor beta chain is a study of T cells in Graves' hyperthyroidism and ophthalmopathy. Overall study context: Peripheral blood was drawn at first diagnosis, prior to all treatment.

V was pared by 7 bases and J by 1 base, with 13 bases between. Germline V gene lookup returns CDR1 DFQATT and CDR2 SNEGSKA (reference sequence). This CDR3 spans 13 amino acids. In making diagnoses, clinical symptoms, serum thyroxine and TRAb, thyroid ultrasound and orbital computed tomography were all used. Amplified TCR beta CDR3 regions derived from RNA transcripts. First-round RT-PCR with HTBI primers amplified the TCR CDR3 region. MiXCR, applied by TCRdb to the multiplex PCR reads, yields one record per CDR3 protein. The sample records more than 500,000 distinct CDR3 sequences, roughly 15% being singletons.

The specimen was blood. The rearrangement joins TRBV20-1 to TRBJ1-2, with D possibly being TRBD1 (6 bases). The TCR originated in a woman in her twenties or thirties with Graves' ophthalmopathy. The CDR3 sequence: CSVGTNHNYGYTF. The CDR3 DNA reads TGCAGTGTCGGGACAAATCATAACTATGGCTACACCTTC.